This T cell receptor (beta chain) comes out of a study of T cell changes during pregnancy in multiple sclerosis. The CDR3 is made up of 17 amino acids. Trimming took 0 bases from V and 2 from J; bases not matched to a gene: 8. Germline V gene lookup returns CDR1 SGHNT and CDR2 YYREEE (reference sequence). Clones were read by immunoSEQ multiplex PCR, and TCRdb kept only the in-frame ones, dropping some. The data hold about 40,000 clones, with roughly 89% observed a single time. The material sequenced was CD4+ T cells from peripheral blood mononuclear cells, taken before pregnancy. The origin of this receptor is a female donor with multiple sclerosis, enrolled in a pregnancy study. The rearrangement links TRBV5-4 to TRBJ2-3; 8 nucleotides match TRBD2. CDR3 loop: CASSLGSRGGPTDTQYF. The CDR3 region has the DNA TGTGCCAGCAGCTTGGGTAGTCGGGGGGGACCCACAGATACGCAGTATTTT. The whole variable domain, remainder taken from reference TRBV5-4 and TRBJ2-3, is ETGVTQSPTHLIKTRGQQVTLRCSSQSGHNTVSWYQQALGQGPQFIFQYYREEENGRGNFPPRFSGLQFPNYSSELNVNALELDDSALYLCASSLGSRGGPTDTQYFGPGTRLTVL.